This is a list of T cell receptor beta chains from one sample in a study of T cell repertoires in cytomegalovirus infection. Using its own MiXCR run on the reads, TCRdb lists one record per CDR3 protein. Altogether hundreds of thousands of distinct CDR3 sequences are present, roughly 24% being singletons, with the ten largest covering around 7.6%. The source material was CD8+ T cells from PBMCs. The receptor source for this set is a human donor in good health (CMV status not recorded). Some clones in this sample may be carry-over from other donors' samples. The conserved cysteine and the conserved F or W are not part of the CDR3 here.

j_call cdr3_length v_call cdr3_aa
TRBJ1-2 12 TRBV20-1 SARDRTAYYGYT
TRBJ2-3 17 TRBV7-8 ASSRRRLAGGQTTDTQY
TRBJ1-4 11 TRBV7-9 ASTREGRPTLF
TRBJ1-2 15 TRBV7-3 ASSARQEDSVNYGYT
TRBJ2-5 15 TRBV6-2/TRBV6-3 ASSYSFSKQSQETQY
TRBJ1-1 14 TRBV15 ATSRDKLGPHTEAF
TRBJ2-1 11 TRBV5-5 ASSLFPYDEQF
TRBJ1-1 13 TRBV6-5 ASSYSRGMNTEAF
TRBJ2-7 12 TRBV6-6 ASSYLAGDDEQY
TRBJ1-2 12 TRBV20-1 SARSTGTNYGYT
TRBJ2-3 13 TRBV9 ASSVKGQGIDTQY
TRBJ2-1 11 TRBV12-3/TRBV12-4 ASSRTTYNEQF
TRBJ1-1 14 TRBV5-1 ASSLGSPGQGNLAF
TRBJ1-2 11 TRBV27 ASSLTSDYGYT
TRBJ1-1 11 TRBV6-8 ASRGGGTTEAF
TRBJ1-1 13 TRBV28 ASSSPGTGDTEAF
TRBJ1-2 12 TRBV29-1 SVVSGRRSYGYT
TRBJ2-5 14 TRBV5-5 ASSDLSGAIQETQY
TRBJ1-1 13 TRBV19 ASSIYREHNTEAF
TRBJ2-2 9 TRBV7-9 ASTLRGELF
TRBJ1-2 12 TRBV28 VSTEDAANYGYT
TRBJ2-1 15 TRBV28 ASSLEGATLSYNEQF
TRBJ2-2 10 TRBV10-3 ALQNSLGELF
TRBJ2-1 13 TRBV14 ASSQEWSYYNEQF
TRBJ2-7 10 TRBV2 ATQGLGSEQY
TRBJ1-1 14 TRBV28 ASSLKFSGMNTEAF
TRBJ2-3 14 TRBV27 ASSLSGTSSADTQY
TRBJ1-2 11 TRBV14 ASRDTGPNGYT
TRBJ1-5 13 TRBV7-9 ASSQGAGGRQPQH
TRBJ2-1 15 TRBV14 ASSQTPSRGSYNEQF
TRBJ1-6 10 TRBV18 ASSPEDSPLH
TRBJ1-1 12 TRBV7-3 ASSLLPGDHEAF
TRBJ2-4 14 TRBV25-1 ASRGDDGRDKNIQY
TRBJ1-4 16 TRBV28 ASSLRTGWMGYSEKLF
TRBJ1-2 11 TRBV7-9 ASSPPQNYGYT
TRBJ2-1 11 TRBV28 ASSSRGPYEQF
TRBJ2-1 12 TRBV10-3 AISDSPGLDEQF
TRBJ2-2 15 TRBV7-2 ASSTWTSGPQGGELF
TRBJ2-1 12 TRBV7-2 ASSFLSSYNEQF
TRBJ1-2 11 TRBV12-3/TRBV12-4 ASSPARVDGYT
TRBJ1-6 11 TRBV5-6 ASSNGYNSPLH
TRBJ2-3 12 TRBV28 ASGRGVRTDTQY
TRBJ1-4 13 TRBV29-1 SVGGPDGLAKELF
TRBJ2-3 14 TRBV28 ASSSPISGGEDTQY
TRBJ1-5 14 TRBV28 ASSLRRSNSNQPQH
TRBJ2-1 10 TRBV7-9 ASSGEANEQF
TRBJ1-5 9 TRBV7-3 AGLAGQPQH
TRBJ1-1 11 TRBV27 ASSLSAGSEAF
TRBJ1-2 14 TRBV28 ASRANDGALNYGYT
TRBJ1-2 10 TRBV29-1 SVGRGGYGYT
TRBJ2-1 12 TRBV4-3 ASSQDEGSNEQF
TRBJ2-1 14 TRBV28 ASSFQMPVSRNEQF
TRBJ1-5 14 TRBV6-5 ASRPNNIPSNQPQH